Listed here are 2 T cell receptor beta chains from one sample, sequenced in a study of identical twins. TCRdb fed the 5' RACE reads into MiXCR, producing one record per CDR3 protein. The table shows 500,000 to 700,000 distinct CDR3 sequences, with just over 7% occurring only once. These data also formed part of another study, on yellow fever vaccine responses in identical twins.

The sequenced material came from PBMCs. Receptors were obtained from a woman under 30 in good health.

CDR3 coding DNA: TGTGCCAGCAGTTTACAGGGGGCAGTTTTCACCAATGAGCAGTTCTTC. It is translated as CASSLQGAVFTNEQFF. The chain employs TRBV28 and TRBJ2-1, with 8 bases matching TRBD1. Germline V gives CDR1 MDHEN, CDR2 SYDVKM. The J segment lost 6 bases and the V segment lost 2 bases, leaving 9 bases of the junction unmatched. The CDR3 covers 16 residues.

This clonotype has just a few counts. Here the CDR3 reads CSATRQGNGELFF. CDR3 coding DNA: TGCAGCGCCACCCGACAGGGGAACGGGGAGCTGTTTTTT. The genes are TRBV29-1 and TRBJ2-2; 8 bases are a match to TRBD1. The CDR3 is made up of 13 amino acids. CDR1 and CDR2 (germline): SQVTM, ANQGSEA. Trimming cost V 7 bases and J 7 bases; bases outside gene matches: 8.